The rows below give T cell receptor beta chains drawn from one sample of a study of technical replicates of blood from a few donors. The repertoire was sequenced with immunoSEQ multiplex PCR; TCRdb's copy has only in-frame clones and lacks some. The table lists approximately 51,000 clones, just over 90% of them singletons. Sequenced input: PBMCs. The receptors originated from a human donor in good health. Some clones in this sample may be carry-over from other donors' samples. Each CDR3 is given with its conserved first and last residue. A D gene is named only where the DNA matches it firmly. Clone size, where shown, is once, few, many, or a class for clones that have expanded.

D	size	V	J	CDR3	DNA
.	once	TRBV4-3	TRBJ2-1	CASSQDTSPTYNEQFF	TGCGCCAGCAGCCAAGATACAAGTCCGACCTACAATGAGCAGTTCTTC
.	few	TRBV7-3	TRBJ1-1	CASSYDPDTEAFF	TGTGCCAGCAGCTATGATCCGGACACTGAAGCTTTCTTT
.	.	TRBV6-5	TRBJ1-2	CASSYTLTGTSYGYTF	TGTGCCAGCAGTTACACCCTAACAGGGACGAGCTATGGCTACACCTTC
.	.	TRBV18	TRBJ2-3	CASSPRGPTDTQYF	TGTGCCAGCTCACCAAGGGGTCCCACAGATACGCAGTATTTT
TRBD1	.	TRBV5-4	TRBJ1-1	CASSLGGTGGYTEAFF	TGTGCCAGCAGCTTGGGCGGGACAGGGGGTTACACTGAAGCTTTCTTT
.	.	TRBV14	TRBJ2-5	CASSSDSRLAQYF	TGTGCCAGCAGCTCGGACAGTCGATTGGCCCAGTACTTC
.	once	TRBV6-6	TRBJ1-1	CATVDKGASTEAFF	TGTGCCACGGTCGACAAAGGGGCGAGTACTGAAGCTTTCTTT
TRBD2	.	TRBV9	TRBJ2-1	CASSASGTSQQFF	TGTGCCAGCAGCGCATCCGGGACTAGCCAGCAGTTCTTC
.	.	TRBV14	TRBJ2-7	CASSQRGLPTRGEQYF	TGTGCCAGCAGCCAACGCGGACTACCTACCCGTGGGGAGCAGTACTTC
.	.	TRBV10-1	TRBJ2-3	CASSGRGWGRTDTQYF	TGCGCCAGCAGTGGGCGGGGTTGGGGGAGAACAGATACGCAGTATTTT
.	.	TRBV5-6	TRBJ2-7	CASTDLAGPYEQYF	TGTGCCAGCACAGACCTCGCGGGTCCTTACGAGCAGTACTTC
TRBD1	.	TRBV10-3	TRBJ1-2	CATRTGGSNYGYTF	TGTGCCACGCGGACAGGAGGATCCAACTATGGCTACACCTTC
.	.	TRBV5-1	TRBJ1-1	CASSFDLNTEAFF	TGCGCCAGCAGCTTTGATCTAAACACTGAAGCTTTCTTT
TRBD1	.	TRBV6-1	TRBJ1-1	CASSEGAGQGWTEAFF	TGTGCCAGCAGTGAAGGGGCGGGACAGGGTTGGACTGAAGCTTTCTTT
TRBD2	.	TRBV6-4	TRBJ2-3	CASSRTSGHTDTQYF	TGTGCCAGCAGCAGGACTAGCGGTCACACAGATACGCAGTATTTT
.	.	TRBV29-1	TRBJ2-3	CSVPWGRARDTQYF	TGCAGCGTTCCCTGGGGCAGGGCAAGAGATACGCAGTATTTT
TRBD1	.	TRBV7-6	TRBJ2-7	CASSRQTGSLDEQYF	TGTGCCAGCAGCAGACAGACAGGGTCCCTGGACGAGCAGTACTTC
.	.	TRBV18	TRBJ2-4	CASSHSASSGAAKNIQYF	TGTGCCAGCTCCCATAGTGCGTCCTCTGGAGCAGCCAAAAACATTCAGTACTTC
TRBD1	.	TRBV5-1	TRBJ1-2	CASSEEPKTGDGYTF	TGCGCCAGCAGCGAAGAACCCAAGACAGGGGATGGCTACACCTTC
TRBD1	.	TRBV9	TRBJ2-3	CASSVWTGSTDTQYF	TGTGCCAGCAGCGTATGGACAGGTAGCACAGATACGCAGTATTTT
TRBD1	.	TRBV5-1	TRBJ2-4	CASSKQGGAKNIQYF	TGCGCCAGCAGCAAACAGGGGGGAGCCAAAAACATTCAGTACTTC
TRBD2	.	TRBV4-1	TRBJ2-7	CASSHAVAGRHPSYEQYF	TGCGCCAGCAGCCACGCAGTAGCGGGCCGACACCCCTCCTACGAGCAGTACTTC
.	.	TRBV7-2	TRBJ1-2	CASGHGGKGYTF	TGTGCCAGCGGACATGGGGGGAAAGGCTACACCTTC
.	.	TRBV4-3	TRBJ2-2	CASSQDGQGKGTGELFF	TGCGCCAGCAGCCAAGATGGGCAGGGGAAAGGCACCGGGGAGCTGTTTTTT
.	.	TRBV29-1	TRBJ1-5	CSVGLQGGSNQPQHF	TGCAGCGTTGGCCTCCAGGGCGGTAGCAATCAGCCCCAGCATTTT
.	.	TRBV7-6	TRBJ2-1	CASSLNNAAEQFF	TGTGCCAGCAGCTTAAATAACGCGGCAGAGCAGTTCTTC
.	once	TRBV9	TRBJ2-2	CASSGGSSGNTGELFF	TGTGCCAGCAGTGGGGGCTCTAGCGGGAACACCGGGGAGCTGTTTTTT
TRBD2	.	TRBV7-2	TRBJ2-1	CASSLAPQLAGEKEDEQFF	TGTGCCAGCAGCTTAGCCCCTCAACTAGCGGGGGAGAAGGAAGATGAGCAGTTCTTC
TRBD1	.	TRBV28	TRBJ2-7	CASGSPGTGTNEQYF	TGTGCCAGCGGGTCCCCCGGGACAGGGACGAACGAGCAGTACTTC
TRBD1	.	TRBV7-2	TRBJ2-7	CASSSPDRGQYEQYF	TGTGCCAGCAGCTCCCCTGACAGGGGGCAATACGAGCAGTACTTC
TRBD1	.	TRBV5-6	TRBJ1-2	CASSLRGRSYGYTF	TGTGCCAGCAGCCTCAGGGGGCGTAGCTATGGCTACACCTTC
.	.	TRBV27	TRBJ2-1	CASSLGPAGEQFF	TGTGCCAGCAGTTTAGGGCCGGCGGGTGAGCAGTTCTTC
TRBD2	once	TRBV27	TRBJ2-2	CASSRLAGGPTTGELFF	TGTGCCAGCAGCCGACTAGCGGGAGGCCCAACCACCGGGGAGCTGTTTTTT
TRBD2	.	TRBV7-3	TRBJ2-7	CASSLTSGPTYEQYF	TGTGCCAGCAGCCTAACTAGCGGCCCGACCTACGAGCAGTACTTC
TRBD1	.	TRBV6-5	TRBJ1-5	CASSEQGANQPQHF	TGTGCCAGCAGTGAACAGGGGGCAAACCAGCCCCAGCATTTT
TRBD1	.	TRBV6-6	TRBJ1-3	CASTATGSGNTIYF	TGTGCCAGCACCGCGACAGGGTCTGGAAACACCATATATTTT
TRBD2	.	TRBV19	TRBJ2-5	CASRRSGLVWETQYF	TGTGCCAGTAGACGATCGGGACTAGTCTGGGAGACCCAGTACTTC
.	.	TRBV6-1	TRBJ1-1	CASSAQGGSTEAFF	TGTGCCAGCAGTGCACAGGGTGGAAGCACTGAAGCTTTCTTT
TRBD2	.	TRBV5-4	TRBJ2-5	CASSLQAGGPLLETQYF	TGTGCCAGCAGCTTGCAAGCGGGGGGGCCGTTATTGGAGACCCAGTACTTC
.	.	TRBV30	TRBJ1-5	CAWSVEGANQPQHF	TGTGCCTGGAGTGTTGAAGGGGCGAATCAGCCCCAGCATTTT
.	.	TRBV6-4	TRBJ1-2	CASSYKQEIPRYGYTF	TGTGCCAGCAGTTACAAACAGGAGATCCCACGCTATGGCTACACCTTC
.	.	TRBV5-1	TRBJ2-1	CASRLGIYNEQFF	TGCGCCAGCAGACTAGGCATATACAATGAGCAGTTCTTC
.	.	TRBV18	TRBJ1-1	CASSLYASMNTEAFF	TGTGCCAGCTCACTTTATGCCAGTATGAACACTGAAGCTTTCTTT
.	.	TRBV7-3	TRBJ2-1	CASSLGLGGAYNEQFF	TGTGCCAGCAGCTTAGGCCTGGGGGGGGCTTACAATGAGCAGTTCTTC
.	.	TRBV20-1	TRBJ2-5	CSARIMETQYF	TGCAGTGCTAGAATAATGGAGACCCAGTACTTC
TRBD1	.	TRBV5-6	TRBJ2-7	CASSTGGVYEQYF	TGTGCCAGCAGCACAGGGGGAGTCTACGAGCAGTACTTC
.	.	TRBV10-1	TRBJ1-4	CAAAGHHPFF	TGCGCCGCAGCGGGACACCACCCGTTTTTT